This is a list of T cell receptor beta chains from one sample in a study of PD-1 blockade in mismatch repair-deficient tumors. The repertoire was sequenced with immunoSEQ multiplex PCR; TCRdb's copy has only in-frame clones and lacks some. The table records about 100,000 clones, 82% of them present only once. Sequencing used peripheral blood, obtained approximately 35 weeks after starting pembrolizumab. The receptors derive from an adult with mismatch repair-deficient cancer. CDR3s leave out the opening cysteine and the closing phenylalanine or tryptophan.

TRBV11-1 | 14 | ASSLGAGTGRYEQY
TRBV27 | 12 | ASSPRGLSYEQY
TRBV19 | 14 | ASSNLAGPDQETQY
TRBV14 | 10 | ASSHSSGELF
TRBV7-8 | 11 | ASSLLIEGTQY
TRBV5-4 | 10 | ASSLAGNEQF
TRBV5-1 | 13 | ASSPVGLAGPEQF
TRBV9 | 12 | ASSAAQENTEAF
TRBV4-2 | 13 | ASSQGTSGSHEQY
TRBV27 | 13 | ASRGGALSNQPQH
TRBV19 | 13 | ASSSGLAGGETQY
TRBV2 | 10 | ASRLVGEKLF
TRBV20-1 | 9 | SARTVDTQY
TRBV25-1 | 11 | ASTHVGGSEAF
TRBV5-6 | 10 | ASSSPRAEAF
TRBV14 | 14 | ASSRVSGKYQETQY
TRBV12-5 | 12 | ASGLVPSRTEAF
TRBV29-1 | 13 | SVASSGTLTDTQY
TRBV7-9 | 10 | ASSFGSYEQY
TRBV6-5 | 12 | ASSLWGGGNTIY
TRBV28 | 10 | ASSLNPYEQY
TRBV7-3 | 14 | ASSLLGSGSSNEQF
TRBV4-1 | 14 | ASSTVGLSSYNEQF
TRBV29-1 | 13 | SATGVGLGNQPQH
TRBV5-4 | 16 | ASSLDDVGVVTSNEQF
TRBV27 | 13 | ASRLAEGAYNEQF
TRBV4-3 | 9 | ASSPGGGYT
TRBV9 | 12 | ASSVATGWGEQY
TRBV5-1 | 14 | ASSPTAGRVGTEAF
TRBV11-2 | 12 | ASRFGLAGDEQY
TRBV19 | 11 | ASGEGGTGELF
TRBV9 | 11 | ASSVGGDDTQY
TRBV7-3 | 13 | ASSPDRTSTGELF
TRBV4-1 | 9 | ASSQGSEQY
TRBV14 | 13 | ASSQRAGATYEQY
TRBV19 | 14 | ASSPWTSGRPYEQY
TRBV6-5 | 12 | ASSADRVSYEQY
TRBV28 | 13 | ASSPPGGLHTEAF
TRBV7-2 | 11 | ASSLDTIDPQY
TRBV6-1 | 12 | ASKGGDIPYEQY